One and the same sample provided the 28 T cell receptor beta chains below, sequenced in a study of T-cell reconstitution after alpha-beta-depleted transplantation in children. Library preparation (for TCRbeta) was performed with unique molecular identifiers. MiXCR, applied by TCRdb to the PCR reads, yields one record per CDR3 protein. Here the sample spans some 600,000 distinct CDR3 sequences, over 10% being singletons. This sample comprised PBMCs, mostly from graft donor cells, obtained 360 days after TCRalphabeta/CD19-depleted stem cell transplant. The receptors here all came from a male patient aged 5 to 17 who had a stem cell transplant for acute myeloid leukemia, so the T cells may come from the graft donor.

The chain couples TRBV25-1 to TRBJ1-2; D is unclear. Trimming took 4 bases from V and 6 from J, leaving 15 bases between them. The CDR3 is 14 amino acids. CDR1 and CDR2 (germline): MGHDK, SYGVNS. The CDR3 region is CASSVYTTRDGYTF. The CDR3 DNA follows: TGTGCCAGCAGTGTTTATACGACTCGAGATGGCTACACCTTC.

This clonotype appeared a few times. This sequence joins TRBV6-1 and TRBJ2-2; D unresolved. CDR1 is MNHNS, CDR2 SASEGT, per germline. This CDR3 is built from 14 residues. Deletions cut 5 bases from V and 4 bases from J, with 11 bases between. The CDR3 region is CASSRPAGTGELFF. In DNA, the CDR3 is TGTGCCAGCAGTCGCCCAGCAGGCACCGGGGAGCTGTTTTTT.

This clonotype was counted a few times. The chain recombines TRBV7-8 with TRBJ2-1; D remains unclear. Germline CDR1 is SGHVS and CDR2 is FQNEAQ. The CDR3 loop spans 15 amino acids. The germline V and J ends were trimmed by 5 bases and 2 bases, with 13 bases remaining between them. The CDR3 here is CASSPAPQAYNEQFF. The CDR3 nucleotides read TGTGCCAGCAGCCCCGCCCCCCAGGCCTACAATGAGCAGTTCTTC.

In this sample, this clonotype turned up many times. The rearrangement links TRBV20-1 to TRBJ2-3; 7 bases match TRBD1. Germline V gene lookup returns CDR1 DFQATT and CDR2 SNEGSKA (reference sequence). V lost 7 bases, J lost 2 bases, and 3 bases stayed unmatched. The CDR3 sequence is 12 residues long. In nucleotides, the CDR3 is TGCAGTGGAGGGGGCTACACAGATACGCAGTATTTT. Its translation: CSGGGYTDTQYF.

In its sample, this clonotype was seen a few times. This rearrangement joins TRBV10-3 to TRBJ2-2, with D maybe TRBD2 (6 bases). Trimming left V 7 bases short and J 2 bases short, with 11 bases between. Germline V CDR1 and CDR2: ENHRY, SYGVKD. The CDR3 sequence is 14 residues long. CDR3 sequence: CAITGTFNTGELFF. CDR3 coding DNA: TGTGCCATCACCGGGACTTTTAACACCGGGGAGCTGTTTTTT.

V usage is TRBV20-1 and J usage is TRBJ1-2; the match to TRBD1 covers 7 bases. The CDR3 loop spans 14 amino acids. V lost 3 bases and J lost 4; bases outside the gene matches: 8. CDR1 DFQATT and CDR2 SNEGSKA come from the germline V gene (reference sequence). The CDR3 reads CSASPAGGSYGYTF. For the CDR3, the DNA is TGCAGTGCTAGCCCGGCAGGGGGAAGCTATGGCTACACCTTC.

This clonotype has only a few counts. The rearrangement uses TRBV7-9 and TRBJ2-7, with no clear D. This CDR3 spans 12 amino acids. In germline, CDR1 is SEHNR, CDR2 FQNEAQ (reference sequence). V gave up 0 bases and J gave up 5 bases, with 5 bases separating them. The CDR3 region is CASSLASNEQYF. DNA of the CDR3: TGTGCCAGCAGCTTAGCCAGCAACGAGCAGTACTTC.

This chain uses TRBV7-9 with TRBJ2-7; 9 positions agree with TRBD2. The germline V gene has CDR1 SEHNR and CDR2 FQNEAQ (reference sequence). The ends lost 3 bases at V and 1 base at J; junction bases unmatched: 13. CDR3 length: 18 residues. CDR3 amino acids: CASSLLLSGTSFSYEQYF. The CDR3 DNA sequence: TGTGCCAGCAGCTTGCTCCTATCCGGGACTAGCTTTTCCTACGAGCAGTACTTC.

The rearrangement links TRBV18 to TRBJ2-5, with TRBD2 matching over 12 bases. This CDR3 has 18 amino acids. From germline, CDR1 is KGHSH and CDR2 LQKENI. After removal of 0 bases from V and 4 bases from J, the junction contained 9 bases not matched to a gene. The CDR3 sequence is CASSPPKLAGGSGETQYF. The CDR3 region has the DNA TGTGCCAGCTCACCACCGAAACTAGCGGGAGGATCCGGAGAGACCCAGTACTTC.

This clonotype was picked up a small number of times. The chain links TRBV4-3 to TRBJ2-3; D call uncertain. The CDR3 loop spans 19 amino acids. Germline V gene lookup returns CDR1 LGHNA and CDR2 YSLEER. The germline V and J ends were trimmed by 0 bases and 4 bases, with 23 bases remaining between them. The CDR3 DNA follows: TGCGCCAGCAGCCAAGATCCCGCCGCGCAGCTTGGTGGTGCAGATACGCAGTATTTT. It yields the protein CASSQDPAAQLGGADTQYF.

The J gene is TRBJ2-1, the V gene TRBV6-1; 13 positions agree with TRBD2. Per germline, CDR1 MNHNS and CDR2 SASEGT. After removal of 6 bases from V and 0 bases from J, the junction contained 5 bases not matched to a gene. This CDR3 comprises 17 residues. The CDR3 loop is CASRWTSGGSSYNEQFF. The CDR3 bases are TGTGCCAGCAGGTGGACTAGCGGGGGAAGCTCCTACAATGAGCAGTTCTTC.

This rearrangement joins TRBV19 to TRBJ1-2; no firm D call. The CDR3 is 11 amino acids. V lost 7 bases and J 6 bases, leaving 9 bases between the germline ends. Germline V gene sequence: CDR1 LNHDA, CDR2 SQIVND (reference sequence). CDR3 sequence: CASKRAHGYTF. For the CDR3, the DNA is TGTGCCAGTAAGCGGGCGCATGGCTACACCTTC.

The CDR3 sequence is CAIRPGAAGNTIYF. Written as DNA, the CDR3 is TGTGCCATCCGACCCGGGGCGGCTGGAAACACCATATATTTT. The rearrangement links TRBV10-3 to TRBJ1-3; a possible D gene is TRBD1 (5 bases). The germline V gene encodes CDR1 ENHRY and CDR2 SYGVKD. V was shortened by 8 bases and J by 2 bases, with 13 bases between the two germline ends. The CDR3 length is 14 residues.

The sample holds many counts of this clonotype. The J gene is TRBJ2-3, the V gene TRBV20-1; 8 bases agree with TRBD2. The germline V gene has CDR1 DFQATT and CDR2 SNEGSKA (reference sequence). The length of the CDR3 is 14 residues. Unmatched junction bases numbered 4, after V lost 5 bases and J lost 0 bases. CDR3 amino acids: CSALTSGSTDTQYF. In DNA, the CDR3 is TGCAGTGCTCTTACTAGCGGCAGCACAGATACGCAGTATTTT.

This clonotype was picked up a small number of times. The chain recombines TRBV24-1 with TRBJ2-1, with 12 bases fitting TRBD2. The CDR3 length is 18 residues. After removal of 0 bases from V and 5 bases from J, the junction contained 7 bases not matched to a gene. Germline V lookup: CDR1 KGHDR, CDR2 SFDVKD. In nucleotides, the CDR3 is TGTGCCACCAGTGATTTGAGAACCCTAGCGGGGGGGGACAATGAGCAGTTCTTC. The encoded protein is CATSDLRTLAGGDNEQFF.

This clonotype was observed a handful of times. The CDR3 DNA reads TGTGCCAGTACCCTAGGACAGGGGATGTACGAGCAGTACTTC. This codes for CASTLGQGMYEQYF. The chain links TRBV19 to TRBJ2-7; 9 bases agree with TRBD1. The CDR3 runs 14 residues. V was clipped by 7 bases and J by 4 bases; unmatched bases: 8. Germline CDR1 is LNHDA and CDR2 is SQIVND (reference sequence).

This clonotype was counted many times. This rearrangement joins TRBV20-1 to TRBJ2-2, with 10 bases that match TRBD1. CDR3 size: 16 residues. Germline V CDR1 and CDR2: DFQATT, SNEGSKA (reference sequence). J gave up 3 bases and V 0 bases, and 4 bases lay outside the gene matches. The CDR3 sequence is CSARDPGTGDTGELFF. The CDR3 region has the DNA TGCAGTGCTAGAGATCCCGGGACAGGGGACACCGGGGAGCTGTTTTTT.

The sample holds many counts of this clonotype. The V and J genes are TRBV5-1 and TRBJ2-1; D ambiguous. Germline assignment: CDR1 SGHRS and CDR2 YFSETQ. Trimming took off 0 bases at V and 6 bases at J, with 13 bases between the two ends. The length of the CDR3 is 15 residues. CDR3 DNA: TGCGCCAGCAGCTTGGAGGTCCCTACCCCCAATGAGCAGTTCTTC. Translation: CASSLEVPTPNEQFF.

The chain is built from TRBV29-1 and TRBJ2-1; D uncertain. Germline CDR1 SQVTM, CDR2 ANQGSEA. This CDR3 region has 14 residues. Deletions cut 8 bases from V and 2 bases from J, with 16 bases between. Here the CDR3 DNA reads TGCAGCTCCATAGTACCTTCCCCCTACAATGAGCAGTTCTTC. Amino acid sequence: CSSIVPSPYNEQFF.

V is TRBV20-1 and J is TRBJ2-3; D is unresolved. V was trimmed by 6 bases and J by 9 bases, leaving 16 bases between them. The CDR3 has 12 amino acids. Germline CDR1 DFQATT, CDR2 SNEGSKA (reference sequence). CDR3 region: CSAPRTSATQYF. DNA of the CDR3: TGCAGTGCCCCCCGGACCTCCGCAACGCAGTATTTT.

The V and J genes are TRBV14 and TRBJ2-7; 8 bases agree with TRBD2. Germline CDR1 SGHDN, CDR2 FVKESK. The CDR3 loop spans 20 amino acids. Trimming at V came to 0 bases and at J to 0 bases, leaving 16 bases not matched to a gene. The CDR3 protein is CASSQDSPWASGWSSYEQYF. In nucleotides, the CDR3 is TGTGCCAGCAGCCAAGATAGCCCCTGGGCTAGCGGGTGGAGCTCCTACGAGCAGTACTTC.

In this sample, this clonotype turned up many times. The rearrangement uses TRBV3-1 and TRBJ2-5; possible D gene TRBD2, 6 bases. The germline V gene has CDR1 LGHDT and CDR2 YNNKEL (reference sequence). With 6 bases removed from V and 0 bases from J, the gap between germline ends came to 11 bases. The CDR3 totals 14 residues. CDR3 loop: CASSRGGYQETQYF. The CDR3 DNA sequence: TGTGCCAGCAGTCGCGGAGGGTACCAAGAGACCCAGTACTTC.

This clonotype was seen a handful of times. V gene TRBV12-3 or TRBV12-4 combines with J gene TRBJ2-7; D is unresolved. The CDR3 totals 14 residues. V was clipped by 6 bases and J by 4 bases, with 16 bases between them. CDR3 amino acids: CASSPAPSIYEQYF. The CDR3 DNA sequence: TGTGCCAGCAGCCCGGCCCCATCAATATACGAGCAGTACTTC.

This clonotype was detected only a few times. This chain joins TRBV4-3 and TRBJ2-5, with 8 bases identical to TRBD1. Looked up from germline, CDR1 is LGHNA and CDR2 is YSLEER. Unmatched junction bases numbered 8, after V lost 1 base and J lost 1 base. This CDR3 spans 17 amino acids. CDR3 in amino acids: CASSQGGAGQGQETQYF. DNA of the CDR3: TGCGCCAGCAGCCAAGGAGGGGCAGGACAGGGCCAAGAGACCCAGTACTTC.

The CDR3 DNA follows: TGTGCCAGCAGTTTAGAACTAGCGGGCAATGAGCAGTTCTTC. It translates to CASSLELAGNEQFF. The V gene is TRBV12-3 or TRBV12-4, the J gene TRBJ2-1; TRBD2 matches 9 bases. The V gene end was trimmed by 1 base and the J gene end by 6 bases; junction bases not matched to a gene: 1. The CDR3 spans 14 residues.

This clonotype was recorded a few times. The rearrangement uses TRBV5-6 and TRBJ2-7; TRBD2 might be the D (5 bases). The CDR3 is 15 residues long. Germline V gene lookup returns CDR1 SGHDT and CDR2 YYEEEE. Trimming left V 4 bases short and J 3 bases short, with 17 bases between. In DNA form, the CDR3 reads TGTGCCAGCAGCGGCTTGAGGGAGTGGGTCTACGAGCAGTACTTC. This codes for CASSGLREWVYEQYF.

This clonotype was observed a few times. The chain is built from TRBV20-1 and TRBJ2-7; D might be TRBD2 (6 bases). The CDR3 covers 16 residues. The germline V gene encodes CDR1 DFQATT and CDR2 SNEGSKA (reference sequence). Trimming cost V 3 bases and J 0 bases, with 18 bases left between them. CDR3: CSARGGPGLYSYEQYF. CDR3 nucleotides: TGCAGTGCTAGGGGTGGACCGGGACTGTACTCCTACGAGCAGTACTTC.

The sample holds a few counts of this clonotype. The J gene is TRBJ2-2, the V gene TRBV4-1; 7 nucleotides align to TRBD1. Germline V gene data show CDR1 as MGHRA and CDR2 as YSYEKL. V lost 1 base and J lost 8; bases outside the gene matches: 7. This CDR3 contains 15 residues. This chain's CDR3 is CASSQADRESGELFF. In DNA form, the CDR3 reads TGCGCCAGCAGCCAAGCTGACAGGGAATCTGGGGAGCTGTTTTTT.